This is a list of T cell receptor beta chains from one sample in a study of CD8 T cells in ankylosing spondylitis. Via MiXCR, TCRdb re-called the 5' RACE reads, giving one row per CDR3 protein. The sample includes fewer than 200,000 distinct CDR3 sequences, roughly 18% of them seen just once. The sequencing input was blood, either unsorted or a sorted T cell fraction (not recorded which). Source of these receptors: a male donor aged 10-29 years with ankylosing spondylitis or in good health (not recorded which). The CDR3 runs from the conserved cysteine through the conserved F or W. Clone size appears in some rows only: once, few, many, or a class for an expanded clone.

clone_size,v_call,cdr3_aa
few,TRBV5-1,CASSLTILETQYF
many,TRBV6-6,CASSMKISGIETQYF
.,TRBV7-8,CASSLTALLVHEQFF
many,TRBV4-2,CASSQDQLAGSTDTQYF
once,TRBV25-1,CASSTSGSVHEQYF
many,TRBV3-1,CASSQADSSYEQYF
many,TRBV14,CASSLGLAPYNEQFF
.,TRBV29-1,CRALGLAGDNEQFF
once,TRBV4-2,CASSQDWAGNTEAFF
few,TRBV29-1,CSVEHKPGPDLSTDTQYF
many,TRBV10-2,CASRETSGSSDTQYF
many,TRBV20-1,CSARNDGSSYNSPLHF
many,TRBV5-1,CASSNQQGNEKLFF
few,TRBV12-3/TRBV12-4,CASSPSRDQPQHF
many,TRBV7-2,CASSQDNAYNEQFF
.,TRBV19,CASSTTGNSLSSTF
many,TRBV12-3/TRBV12-4,CASSLTGQGTYEQYF
.,TRBV20-1,CSARDDLGGDRHSNQPQHF
many,TRBV28,CASSFFYSDNNQPQHF
many,TRBV20-1,CSAGETMNTEAFF
few,TRBV20-1,CSVTNPGLAPYNEQFF
.,TRBV20-1,CSARDRTSGNYNEQFF
many,TRBV11-2,CASSQIAKNIQYF
many,TRBV9,CASSPWGGNEQFF
many,TRBV6-2/TRBV6-3,CASSYVGGTEAFF
many,TRBV3-1,CASSQVGTSGGAFF
many,TRBV12-3/TRBV12-4,CASSLLLRNSPLHF
many,TRBV12-3/TRBV12-4,CASSSSDWVRNTEAFF
few,TRBV20-1,CSARESMAGPFNEQFF
.,TRBV7-3,CASSLNPSGALQETQYF
many,TRBV7-7,CASSLGTGTDTQYF
many,TRBV12-3/TRBV12-4,CASSATNRTSGGQETQYF
few,TRBV11-3,CASSPRGASGRPENNEQFF